This T cell receptor (beta chain) was captured by sequencing in a study of beta chain features in type 1 diabetes. Germline values: CDR1 KGHSH, CDR2 LQKENI. The CDR3 extends over 16 amino acids. V lost 1 base and J 5 bases, leaving 16 bases between the germline ends. Reverse transcription of all isolated RNA meant that expressed TCRB transcripts were sequenced. Method: immunoSEQ multiplex PCR; TCRdb's copy keeps in-frame clones and lacks some. The repertoire holds 600,000 to 650,000 clones, with around 15% as singletons. The study, taken as a whole, reports: For patients, the naive, central memory and Treg TCRB repertoires appeared more alike than for healthy donors. In all four CD4+ subsets, TCRB CDR3 length was significantly, moderately reduced in type 1 diabetes.

This clone appeared a few times. The antigen remains undetermined. Every donor provided one heparinised blood draw, which averaged about 110 mL. Without exception, sorted populations had purity beyond 98%. Sequenced sample: naive CD4+ T cells from blood. The TCR comes from a young man in good health. This sequence joins TRBV18 and TRBJ2-3, with D possibly TRBD1 on 5 matching bases. The CDR3 here is CASSPLQGAAQDTQYF. In DNA, the CDR3 is TGTGCCAGCTCACCACTGCAAGGGGCGGCACAAGATACGCAGTATTTT.